This T cell receptor (beta chain) was profiled in a study of cytomegalovirus exposure and HLA in healthy donors. General observations from the study: In all likelihood, a cluster of highly shared sequence variants was a sequencing artifact. A few chains tied to CMV proved CMV antigen-specific in vitro. Fewer N-insertions than the approximately 700-donor mean were reportedly shown by an Asian-associated ancestry cluster in a later analysis. Some TCR beta chains (roughly 160 of them) were listed as cytomegalovirus-associated.

A multiplex PCR was run with 60 Vbeta primers and 13 Jbeta primers. Sequencing was performed with immunoSEQ multiplex PCR; in TCRdb, only in-frame clones are kept and a portion is missing. The table records 150,000 to 200,000 clones, around 79% of them present only once. Of note for this clone: Its antigen is unidentified.

The germline CDR1 and CDR2 sequences are SGDLS and YYNGEE. The V and J ends lost 7 bases and 8 bases, in that order; junction bases with no gene match: 11. The CDR3 totals 14 residues. The chain uses TRBV9 and TRBJ2-1; 8 nucleotides align to TRBD1. Material: PBMCs. The clonotype comes from a woman aged 45 to 65 in good health and CMV-seropositive. The CDR3 bases are TGTGCCAGCGCAGGGACAGGACCGGTCGATGAGCAGTTCTTC. Translated, it gives CASAGTGPVDEQFF.